This T cell receptor beta chain is from a study of graft-versus-host responses after intestinal transplantation (dated by TCRdb to the early 2020s). Study-wide context: Recipients received multivisceral, liver-intestinal, or isolated intestinal transplants. All recipients received anti-thymocyte globulin induction followed by maintenance tacrolimus and steroids for approximately 3 years. Graft-versus-host and host-versus-graft alloreactive T cell clones were tracked in the graft, circulation and bone marrow after intestinal transplantation using bulk TCR-beta CDR3 sequencing. Alloreactive clones were identified by sequencing pre-transplant mixed lymphocyte reaction products and comparing these products with unstimulated pre-transplant donor and recipient T cells. A cohort of fewer than 25 intestinal transplant recipients, including one retransplant, was enrolled, and a few patients lacking pretransplant specimens were excluded. Donor T cell macrochimerism was defined as a peak of at least 4% donor T cells among recipient peripheral blood mononuclear cells. Rather than going through the commercial service, samples from three later patients were sequenced in-house on an Illumina MiSeq and processed with MiXCR. Study-wide findings and limitations: Early after transplant, peak levels of circulating GvH clones were associated with declines in HvG clones. Patients with donor T cell macrochimerism had high GvH to HvG T cell clonal ratios in their allografts. GvH clones were detected in recipient bone marrow, and some appeared earlier in ileal mucosa or blood, consistent with an intestinal mucosal origin. The conclusions were limited by the relatively low number and heterogeneity of the intestinal transplant patients.

On this clone itself: Its antigen remains unidentified. Base-call qualities are not available, and no considerably larger clone is one nucleotide away.

The sample's time point label, decoded: cells obtained before transplantation from donor or recipient. CD3+CD4+ and CD3+CD8+ populations were FACS-sorted from unstimulated pre-transplant donor and recipient cells taken from spleen or lymph nodes. Libraries were prepared through the immunoSEQ multiplex PCR assay. For most patients, genomic DNA was isolated with the Qiagen DNeasy Blood and Tissue Kit and sent frozen to Adaptive Biotechnologies for TCR sequencing. For most patients, high-throughput TCR-beta CDR3 sequencing of genomic DNA was performed by Adaptive Biotechnologies. As for how the authors treated the data: Adaptive's ImmunoSEQ software was the source of the TCR sequencing data for about 20 patients, while three other patients were processed with MiXCR and VDJtools. CD4 versus CD8 sorting errors were corrected by removing sequences found in both subsets at a frequency ratio below 5:1. Because the origin of CDR3 nucleotide sequences shared between donor and recipient could not be assigned, those sequences were removed. To count as alloreactive, a clone needed at least 2-fold expansion over unstimulated cells and a minimum CFSE-low frequency of 0.002% (template counts) or 0.001% (read counts). Clones detected in sequenced pre-transplant spleen, lymph node, or MLR CFSE-low populations of the donor or recipient were defined as mappable. The cumulative frequency of alloreactive clones was calculated as a percentage of all sequences, weighted by copy number. This immuneACCESS table, as held by TCRdb, lists in-frame sequences with V and J called but not all clones. Of the missing ones, under half trace to an unresolved V gene in checked studies; the others have no known cause. V and J calls and clone size come straight from that table; D and trimming were deduced from the DNA. For this sample there are about 91,000 clones; approximately 90% appear just once. The top ten clones comprise approximately 0.32% of the sample.

The sequencing used unstimulated CD4+ T cells sorted from spleen or lymph node cells, collected before transplant. The sequence was obtained from a human donor who was the organ donor for an intestinal transplant.

The CDR3 reads CASIRGGDTEAFF. The DNA is TGTGCCAGCATCCGCGGGGGGGACACTGAAGCTTTCTTT. The rearranged segments are TRBV28 and TRBJ1-1, with TRBD1 tentatively as D gene (5 bases match). The V end loses 7 bases and the J end loses 3 bases, and a stretch of 12 bases separates them. There are 13 amino acids in the CDR3, from cysteine to phenylalanine inclusive. The entry retains the CDR3 DNA only, 39 bases that are in frame from base 1. From the germline V gene, CDR1 is MDHEN and CDR2 is SYDVKM. When the CDR3 is completed using the reference TRBV28 and TRBJ1-1 genes on either side, the full variable domain is DVKVTQSSRYLVKRTGEKVFLECVQDMDHENMFWYRQDPGLGLRLIYFSYDVKMKEKGDIPEGYSVSREKKERFSLILESASTNQTSMYLCASIRGGDTEAFFGQGTRLTVV.